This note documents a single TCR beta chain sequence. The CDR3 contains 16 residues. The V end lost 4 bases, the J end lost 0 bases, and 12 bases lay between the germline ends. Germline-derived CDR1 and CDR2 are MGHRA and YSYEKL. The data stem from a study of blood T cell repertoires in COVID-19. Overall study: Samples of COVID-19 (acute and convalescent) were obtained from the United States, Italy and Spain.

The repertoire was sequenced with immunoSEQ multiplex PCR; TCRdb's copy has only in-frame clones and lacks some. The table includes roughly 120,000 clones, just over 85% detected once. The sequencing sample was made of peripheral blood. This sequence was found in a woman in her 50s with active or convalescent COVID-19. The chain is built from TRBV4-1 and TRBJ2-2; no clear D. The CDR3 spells CASSRQASANTGELFF. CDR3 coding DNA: TGCGCCAGCAGCCGACAAGCCAGTGCGAACACCGGGGAGCTGTTTTTT.